The 8 T cell receptor beta chains below all came from one sample that was sequenced in a study of early T cells in non-severe SARS-CoV-2 infection. TCRdb fed the 5' RACE reads into MiXCR, producing one record per CDR3 protein. The table has roughly 40,000 distinct CDR3 sequences, 4.5% to 5% seen once. The sequencing input was whole blood. All receptors derive from an adult who was a healthcare worker with PCR-confirmed SARS-CoV-2 infection or an uninfected control (not recorded which).

In the case of this clonotype: This may stem from a read error, because a much larger clone lies one nucleotide away. The V call is TRBV2, the J call TRBJ1-1; maybe TRBD1 (6 bases). Germline CDR1 reads SNHLY; CDR2 reads FYNNEI. CDR3 length equals 14 residues. V was shortened by 6 bases and J by 5 bases, with 16 bases between the two germline ends. CDR3 DNA: TGTGCCAGCAGGCAGGGACACGGGAAAACTGAAGCTTTCTTT. It is translated as CASRQGHGKTEAFF.

This clonotype appeared a few times. The chain has TRBV2 and TRBJ1-6; D unclear. V lost 0 bases, J lost 8 bases, and 5 bases lay in between. The CDR3 runs 13 residues. Germline CDR1 reads SNHLY; CDR2 reads FYNNEI. CDR3 in DNA: TGTGCCAGCAGTGAAGCGCTGTATTCACCCCTCCACTTT. Its protein is CASSEALYSPLHF.

At least ten counts were recorded for this clonotype. The V gene is TRBV6-5, the J gene TRBJ1-5; D is unresolved. The CDR3 runs to 13 residues. CDR1 and CDR2 from the germline V gene are MNHEY and SVGAGI. Trimming left V 4 bases short and J 10 bases short, with 14 bases between. This CDR3 is CASSLGFGGPQHF. The CDR3 bases are TGTGCCAGCAGTTTAGGATTCGGCGGTCCCCAGCATTTT.

This clonotype was counted ten times or more. The CDR3 DNA follows: TGTGCCAGCAGCTGGGACAGGGAGGATACGCAGTATTTT. The encoded protein is CASSWDREDTQYF. The chain employs TRBV5-4 and TRBJ2-3, with 9 bases matching TRBD1. Germline CDR1 reads SGHNT; CDR2 reads YYREEE (reference sequence). With 3 bases clipped from V and 6 bases from J, the junction kept 2 bases outside the gene matches. The CDR3 extends over 13 amino acids.

V is TRBV20-1 and J is TRBJ1-5, with 7 bases fitting TRBD1. This CDR3 contains 13 residues. The V and J ends lost 5 bases and 1 base, in that order; junction bases with no gene match: 2. Germline V gene data show CDR1 as DFQATT and CDR2 as SNEGSKA (reference sequence). CDR3 region: CSAQTGSNQPQHF. The CDR3 region has the DNA TGCAGTGCTCAGACAGGGAGCAATCAGCCCCAGCATTTT.

This clonotype appeared many times. The J gene is TRBJ2-7, the V gene TRBV5-4; tentatively, D is TRBD1 (7 bases). Trimming left V 4 bases short and J 5 bases short, with 19 bases between. Germline V lookup: CDR1 SGHNT, CDR2 YYREEE (reference sequence). This CDR3 has 15 amino acids. The CDR3 loop reads CASSPGQGGVNEQYF. Written as DNA, the CDR3 is TGTGCCAGCAGCCCCGGGCAGGGGGGCGTAAACGAGCAGTACTTC.

This clonotype occurred many times. The genes are TRBV19 and TRBJ1-5; the D is unclear. The CDR3 sequence is 16 residues long. Trimming pared 0 bases from V and 2 bases from J, leaving 11 bases between. Germline V CDR1 and CDR2: LNHDA, SQIVND (reference sequence). The chain's CDR3 is CASSIDPWTRNQPQHF. Written as DNA, the CDR3 is TGTGCCAGTAGTATAGATCCTTGGACGCGCAATCAGCCCCAGCATTTT.

As DNA, the CDR3 is TGTGCCAGCGGGCTAGCGGGGCACTCCTACGAGCAGTACTTC. Encoded protein: CASGLAGHSYEQYF. The genes are TRBV7-2 and TRBJ2-7; 9 bases are a match to TRBD2. V lost 8 bases and J lost 0; bases outside the gene matches: 5. The CDR3 is 14 residues long. Germline lookup yields CDR1 SGHTA and CDR2 FQGNSA.